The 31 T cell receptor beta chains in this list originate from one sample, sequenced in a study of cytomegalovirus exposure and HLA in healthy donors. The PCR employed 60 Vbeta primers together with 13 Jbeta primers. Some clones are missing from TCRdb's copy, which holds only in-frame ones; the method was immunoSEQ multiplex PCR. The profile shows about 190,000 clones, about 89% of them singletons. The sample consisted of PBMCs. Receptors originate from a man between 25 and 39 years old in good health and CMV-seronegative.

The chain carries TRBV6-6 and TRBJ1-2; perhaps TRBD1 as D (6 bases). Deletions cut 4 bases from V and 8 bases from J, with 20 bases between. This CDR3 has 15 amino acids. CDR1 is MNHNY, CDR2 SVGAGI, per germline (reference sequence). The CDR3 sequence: CASSFPSGGAEGYTF. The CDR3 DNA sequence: TGTGCCAGCAGTTTCCCCTCGGGGGGCGCAGAAGGCTACACCTTC.

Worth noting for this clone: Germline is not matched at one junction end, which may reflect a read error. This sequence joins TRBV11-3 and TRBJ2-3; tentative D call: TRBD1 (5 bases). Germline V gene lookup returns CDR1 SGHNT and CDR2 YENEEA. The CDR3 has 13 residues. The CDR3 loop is CASSFGLTDTRYF. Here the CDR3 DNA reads TGTGCCAGCAGCTTCGGATTGACAGATACGCGGTATTTT.

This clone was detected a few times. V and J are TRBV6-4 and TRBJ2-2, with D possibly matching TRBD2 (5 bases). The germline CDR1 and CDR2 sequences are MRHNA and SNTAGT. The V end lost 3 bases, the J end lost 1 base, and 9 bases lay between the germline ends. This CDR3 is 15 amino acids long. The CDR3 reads CASSEEAGNTGELFF. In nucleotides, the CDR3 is TGTGCCAGCAGTGAGGAGGCAGGGAACACCGGGGAGCTGTTTTTT.

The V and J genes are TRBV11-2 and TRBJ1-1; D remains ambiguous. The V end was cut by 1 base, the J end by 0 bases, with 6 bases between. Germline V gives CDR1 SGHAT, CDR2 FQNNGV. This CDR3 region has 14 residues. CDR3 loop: CASSLVTLNTEAFF. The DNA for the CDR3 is TGTGCCAGCAGCTTAGTCACACTGAACACTGAAGCTTTCTTT.

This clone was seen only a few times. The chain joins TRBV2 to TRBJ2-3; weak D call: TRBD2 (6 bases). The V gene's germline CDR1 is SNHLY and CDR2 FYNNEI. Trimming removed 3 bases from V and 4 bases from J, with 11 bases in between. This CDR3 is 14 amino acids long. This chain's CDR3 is CASSEFGSADTQYF. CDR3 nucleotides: TGTGCCAGCAGTGAGTTCGGGAGCGCAGATACGCAGTATTTT.

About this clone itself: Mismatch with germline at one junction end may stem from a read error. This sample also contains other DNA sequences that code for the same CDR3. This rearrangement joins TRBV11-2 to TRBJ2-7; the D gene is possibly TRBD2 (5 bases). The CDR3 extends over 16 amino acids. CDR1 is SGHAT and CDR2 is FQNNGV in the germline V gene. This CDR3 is CASSPIGRRGSYEQYF. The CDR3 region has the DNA TGTGCCAGCAGCCCTATCGGACGTAGAGGGTCCTACGAGCAGTATTTC. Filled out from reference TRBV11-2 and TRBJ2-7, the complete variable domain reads EAGVAQSPRYKIIEKRQSVAFWCNPISGHATLYWYQQILGQGPKLLIQFQNNGVVDDSQLPKDRFSAERLKGVDSTLKIQPAKLEDSAVYLCASSPIGRRGSYEQYFGPGTRLTVT.

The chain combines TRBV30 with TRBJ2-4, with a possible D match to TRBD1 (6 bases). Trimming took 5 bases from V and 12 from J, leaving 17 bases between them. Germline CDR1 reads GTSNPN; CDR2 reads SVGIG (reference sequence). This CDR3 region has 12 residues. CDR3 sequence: CAWSGQGSSQYF. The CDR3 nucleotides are TGTGCCTGGTCGGGCCAGGGGAGCAGTCAGTACTTC.

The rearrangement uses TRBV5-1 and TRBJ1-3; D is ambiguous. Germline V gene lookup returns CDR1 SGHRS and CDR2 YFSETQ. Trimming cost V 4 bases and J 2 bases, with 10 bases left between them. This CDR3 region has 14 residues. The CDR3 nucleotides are TGCGCCAGCAGCCCGGAGGGAGCTGGAAACACCATATATTTT. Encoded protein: CASSPEGAGNTIYF. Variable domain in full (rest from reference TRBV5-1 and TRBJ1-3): KAGVTQTPRYLIKTRGQQVTLSCSPISGHRSVSWYQQTPGQGLQFLFEYFSETQRNKGNFPGRFSGRQFSNSRSEMNVSTLELGDSALYLCASSPEGAGNTIYFGEGSWLTVV.

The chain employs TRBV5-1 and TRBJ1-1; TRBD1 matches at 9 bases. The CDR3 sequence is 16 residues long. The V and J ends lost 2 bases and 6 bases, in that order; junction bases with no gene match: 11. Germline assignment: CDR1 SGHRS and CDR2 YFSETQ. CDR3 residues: CASSFHGTGRRAEAFF. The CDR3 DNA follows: TGCGCCAGCAGCTTCCATGGGACAGGGAGGAGGGCTGAAGCTTTCTTT. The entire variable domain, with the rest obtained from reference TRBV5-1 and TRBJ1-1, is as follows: KAGVTQTPRYLIKTRGQQVTLSCSPISGHRSVSWYQQTPGQGLQFLFEYFSETQRNKGNFPGRFSGRQFSNSRSEMNVSTLELGDSALYLCASSFHGTGRRAEAFFGQGTRLTVV.

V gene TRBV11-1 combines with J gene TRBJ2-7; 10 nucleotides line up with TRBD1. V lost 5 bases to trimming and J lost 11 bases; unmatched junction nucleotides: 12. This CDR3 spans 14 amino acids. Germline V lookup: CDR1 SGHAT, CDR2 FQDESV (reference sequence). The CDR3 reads CASSQDRDRGREYF. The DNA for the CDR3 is TGTGCCAGCAGCCAAGACCGGGACAGGGGACGAGAGTACTTC.

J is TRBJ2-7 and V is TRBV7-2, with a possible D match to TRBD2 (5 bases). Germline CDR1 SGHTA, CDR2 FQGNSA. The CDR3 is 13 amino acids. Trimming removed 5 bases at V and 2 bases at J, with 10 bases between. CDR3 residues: CASSTPGTYEQYF. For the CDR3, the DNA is TGTGCCAGCAGCACCCCGGGGACCTACGAGCAGTACTTC.

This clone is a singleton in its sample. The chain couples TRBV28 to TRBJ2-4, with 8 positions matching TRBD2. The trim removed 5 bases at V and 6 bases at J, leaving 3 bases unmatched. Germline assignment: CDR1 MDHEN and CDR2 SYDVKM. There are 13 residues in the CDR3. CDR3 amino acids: CASSPSGRNIQYF. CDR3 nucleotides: TGTGCCAGCAGTCCTAGCGGGCGAAACATTCAGTACTTC.

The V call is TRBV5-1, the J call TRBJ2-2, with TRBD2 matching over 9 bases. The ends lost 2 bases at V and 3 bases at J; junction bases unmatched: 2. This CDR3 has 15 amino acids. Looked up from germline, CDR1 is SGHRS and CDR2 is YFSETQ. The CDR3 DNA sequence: TGCGCCAGCAGCTTTAGCGGGAGCGACACCGGGGAGCTGTTTTTT. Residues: CASSFSGSDTGELFF.

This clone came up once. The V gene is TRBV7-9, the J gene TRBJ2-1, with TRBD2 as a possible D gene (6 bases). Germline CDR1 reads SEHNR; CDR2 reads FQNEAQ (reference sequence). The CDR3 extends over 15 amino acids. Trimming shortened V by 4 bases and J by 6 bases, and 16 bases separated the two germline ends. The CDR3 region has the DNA TGTGCCAGCAGCTCCGACCTAGCGCCACTCAATGAGCAGTTCTTC. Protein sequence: CASSSDLAPLNEQFF.

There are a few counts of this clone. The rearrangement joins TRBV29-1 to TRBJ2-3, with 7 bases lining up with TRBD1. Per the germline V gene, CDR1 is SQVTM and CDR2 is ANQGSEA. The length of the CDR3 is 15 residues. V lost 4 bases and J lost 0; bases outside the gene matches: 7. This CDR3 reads CSVARMTGSTDTQYF. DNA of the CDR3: TGCAGCGTTGCCCGAATGACAGGGAGCACAGATACGCAGTATTTT.

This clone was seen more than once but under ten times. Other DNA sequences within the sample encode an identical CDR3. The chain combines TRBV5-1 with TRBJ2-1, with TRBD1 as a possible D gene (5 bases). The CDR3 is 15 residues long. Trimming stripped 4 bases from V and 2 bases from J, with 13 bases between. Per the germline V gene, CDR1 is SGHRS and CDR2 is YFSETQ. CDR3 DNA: TGCGCCAGCAGCCCCGGGCAGGGAACCTACAATGAGCAGTTCTTC. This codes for CASSPGQGTYNEQFF. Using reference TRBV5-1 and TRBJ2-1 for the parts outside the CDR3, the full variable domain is KAGVTQTPRYLIKTRGQQVTLSCSPISGHRSVSWYQQTPGQGLQFLFEYFSETQRNKGNFPGRFSGRQFSNSRSEMNVSTLELGDSALYLCASSPGQGTYNEQFFGPGTRLTVL.

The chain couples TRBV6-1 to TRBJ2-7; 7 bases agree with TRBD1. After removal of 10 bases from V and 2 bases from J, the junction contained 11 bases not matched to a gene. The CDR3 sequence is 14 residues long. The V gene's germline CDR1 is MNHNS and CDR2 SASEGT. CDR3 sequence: CATSTGTVPYEQYF. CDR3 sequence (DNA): TGTGCCACCTCAACCGGGACAGTCCCCTACGAGCAGTACTTC.

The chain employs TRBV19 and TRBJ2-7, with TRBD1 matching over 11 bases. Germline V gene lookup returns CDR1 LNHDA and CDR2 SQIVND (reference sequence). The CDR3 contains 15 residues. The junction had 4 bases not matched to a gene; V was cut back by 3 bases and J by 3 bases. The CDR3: CASSIRGQGDYEQYF. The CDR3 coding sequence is TGTGCCAGTAGTATCCGGGGACAGGGGGACTACGAGCAGTACTTC.

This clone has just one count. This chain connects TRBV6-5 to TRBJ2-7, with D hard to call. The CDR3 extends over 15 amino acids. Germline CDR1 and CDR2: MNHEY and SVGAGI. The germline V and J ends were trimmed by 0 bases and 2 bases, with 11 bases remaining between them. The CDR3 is CASSYSIEPPYEQYF. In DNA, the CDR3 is TGTGCCAGCAGTTACTCGATAGAACCTCCCTACGAGCAGTACTTC.

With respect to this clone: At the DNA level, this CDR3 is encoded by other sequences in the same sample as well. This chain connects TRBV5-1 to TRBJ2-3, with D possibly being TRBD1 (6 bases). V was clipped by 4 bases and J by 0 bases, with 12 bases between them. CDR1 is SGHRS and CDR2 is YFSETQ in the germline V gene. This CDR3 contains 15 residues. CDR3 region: CASSPGTLSTDTQYF. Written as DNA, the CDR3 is TGCGCCAGCAGCCCCGGGACACTCAGCACAGATACGCAGTATTTT.

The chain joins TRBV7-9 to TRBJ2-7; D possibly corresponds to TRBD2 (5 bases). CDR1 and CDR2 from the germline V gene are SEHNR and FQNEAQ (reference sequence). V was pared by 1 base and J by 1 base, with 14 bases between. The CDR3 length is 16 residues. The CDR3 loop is CASSLGFGGPSYEQYF. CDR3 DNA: TGTGCCAGCAGCTTAGGGTTCGGCGGGCCTTCCTACGAGCAGTACTTC.

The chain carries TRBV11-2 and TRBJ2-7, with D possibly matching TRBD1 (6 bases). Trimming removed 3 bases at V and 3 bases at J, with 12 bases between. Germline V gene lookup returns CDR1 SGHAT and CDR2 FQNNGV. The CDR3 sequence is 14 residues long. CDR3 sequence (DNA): TGTGCCAGCAGCTTTTCGACAGGAAACTACGAGCAGTACTTC. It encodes CASSFSTGNYEQYF.

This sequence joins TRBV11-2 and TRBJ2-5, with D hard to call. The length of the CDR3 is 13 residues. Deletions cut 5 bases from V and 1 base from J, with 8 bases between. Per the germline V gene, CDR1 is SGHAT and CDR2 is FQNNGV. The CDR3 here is CASSAVAQETQYF. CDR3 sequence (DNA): TGTGCCAGCAGCGCCGTAGCCCAAGAGACCCAGTACTTC. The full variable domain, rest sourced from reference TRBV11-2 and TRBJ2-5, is EAGVAQSPRYKIIEKRQSVAFWCNPISGHATLYWYQQILGQGPKLLIQFQNNGVVDDSQLPKDRFSAERLKGVDSTLKIQPAKLEDSAVYLCASSAVAQETQYFGPGTRLLVL.

In DNA, the CDR3 is TGTGCCAGCAGCCCCAGTTTTGGGGCGACTGAAGCTTTCTTT. Translation: CASSPSFGATEAFF. This chain connects TRBV5-4 to TRBJ1-1; a possible D gene is TRBD1 (5 bases). Between the trimmed V and J ends, which lost 4 bases and 5 bases, there was a span of 15 bases. Germline V gene data show CDR1 as SGHNT and CDR2 as YYREEE (reference sequence). The CDR3 spans 14 residues.

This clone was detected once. The CDR3 DNA is TGTGCCAGCAGTTACGGATTAGGGGGCCGAAATCAGCCCCAGCATTTT. This sequence encodes CASSYGLGGRNQPQHF. The chain has TRBV6-6 and TRBJ1-5; 7 bases are shared with TRBD1. CDR3 size: 16 residues. Looked up from germline, CDR1 is MNHNY and CDR2 is SVGAGI (reference sequence). Unmatched junction bases numbered 8, after V lost 2 bases and J lost 4 bases.

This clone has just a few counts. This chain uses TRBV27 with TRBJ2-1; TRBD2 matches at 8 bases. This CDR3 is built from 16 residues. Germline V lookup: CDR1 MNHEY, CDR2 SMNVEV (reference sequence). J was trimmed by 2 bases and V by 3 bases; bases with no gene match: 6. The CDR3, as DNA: TGTGCCAGCAGTTTTCTCACGCGGGGGGCCTACAATGAGCAGTTCTTC. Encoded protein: CASSFLTRGAYNEQFF.

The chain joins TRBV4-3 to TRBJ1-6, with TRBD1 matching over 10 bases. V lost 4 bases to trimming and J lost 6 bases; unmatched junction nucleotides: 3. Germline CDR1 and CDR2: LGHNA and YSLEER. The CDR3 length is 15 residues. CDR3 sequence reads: CASSLGTGVNSPLHF. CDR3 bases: TGCGCCAGCAGCCTGGGGACAGGGGTTAATTCACCCCTCCACTTT.

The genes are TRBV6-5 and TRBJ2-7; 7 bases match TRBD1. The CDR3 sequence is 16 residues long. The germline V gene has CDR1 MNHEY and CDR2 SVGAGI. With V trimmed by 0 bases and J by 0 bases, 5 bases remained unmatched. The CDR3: CASSYSSGTVSYEQYF. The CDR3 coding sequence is TGTGCCAGCAGTTACTCATCCGGGACAGTCTCCTACGAGCAGTACTTC.

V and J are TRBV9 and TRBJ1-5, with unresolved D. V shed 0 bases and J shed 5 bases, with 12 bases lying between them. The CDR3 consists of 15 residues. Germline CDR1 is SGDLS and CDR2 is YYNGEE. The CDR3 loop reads CASSVGPGSDQPQHF. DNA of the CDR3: TGTGCCAGCAGCGTAGGGCCCGGGTCCGATCAGCCCCAGCATTTT. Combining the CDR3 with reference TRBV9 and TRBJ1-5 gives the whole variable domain DSGVTQTPKHLITATGQRVTLRCSPRSGDLSVYWYQQSLDQGLQFLIQYYNGEERAKGNILERFSAQQFPDLHSELNLSSLELGDSALYFCASSVGPGSDQPQHFGDGTRLSIL.

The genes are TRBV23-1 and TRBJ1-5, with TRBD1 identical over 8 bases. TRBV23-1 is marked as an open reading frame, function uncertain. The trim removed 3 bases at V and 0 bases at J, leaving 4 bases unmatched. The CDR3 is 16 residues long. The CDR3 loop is CASSHTGGNSNQPQHF. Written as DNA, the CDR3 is TGCGCCAGCAGTCACACAGGGGGGAATAGCAATCAGCCCCAGCATTTT.

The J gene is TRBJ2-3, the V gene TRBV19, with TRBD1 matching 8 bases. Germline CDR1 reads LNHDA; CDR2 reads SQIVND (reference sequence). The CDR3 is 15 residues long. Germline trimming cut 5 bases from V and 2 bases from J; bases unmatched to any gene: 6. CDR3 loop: CASSQDRGTTDTQYF. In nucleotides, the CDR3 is TGTGCCAGTAGTCAAGACAGGGGAACCACAGATACGCAGTATTTT.